These 18 T cell receptor beta chains came from one sample sequenced in a study of cytomegalovirus exposure and HLA in healthy donors. Profiling relied on immunoSEQ multiplex PCR, and the TCRdb table lists in-frame clones only, not all of them. The table includes 200,000 to 300,000 clones, 80% to 95% detected once. The sequencing input was PBMCs. All receptors derive from a woman aged 25 to 39 in good health and CMV-seronegative.

The sample holds a few counts of this clone. The genes are TRBV7-2 and TRBJ2-3; D unresolved. In germline, CDR1 is SGHTA, CDR2 FQGNSA. The CDR3 is 14 amino acids. V was cut by 3 bases and J by 3 bases, with 10 bases left in between. CDR3 region: CASSFFLETDTQYF. DNA of the CDR3: TGTGCCAGCAGCTTTTTTTTGGAAACAGATACGCAGTATTTT.

The chain joins TRBV11-2 to TRBJ2-7; the match to TRBD2 covers 12 bases. V shed 5 bases, J shed 7 bases, and the junction held 12 bases outside the gene matches. The CDR3 has 16 residues. Germline V gene sequence: CDR1 SGHAT, CDR2 FQNNGV. The CDR3 DNA reads TGTGCCAGCAGCCTGGGACGACTAGCGGGAGCTCGAGAGCAGTACTTC. This encodes CASSLGRLAGAREQYF.

V and J are TRBV27 and TRBJ1-5; D is perhaps TRBD1 (5 bases). There are 20 residues in the CDR3. From germline, CDR1 is MNHEY and CDR2 SMNVEV (reference sequence). V shed 6 bases and J shed 1 base, with 28 bases lying between them. CDR3 nucleotides: TGTGCCAGCAGCACTATCCCGACAGAAAAAGGAAGGACAAGCAATCAGCCCCAGCATTTT. Its protein is CASSTIPTEKGRTSNQPQHF.

The chain carries TRBV11-3 and TRBJ2-7; TRBD2 aligns across 10 bases. The V segment lost 3 bases and the J segment 5 bases; nucleotides outside the gene matches: 4. Looked up from germline, CDR1 is SGHNT and CDR2 is YENEEA. This CDR3 comprises 14 residues. The DNA for the CDR3 is TGTGCCAGCAGCTTGTTTCTAGCGGGAGACGAGCAGTACTTC. Translated, it gives CASSLFLAGDEQYF.

The chain uses TRBV14 and TRBJ2-7; D gene unclear. CDR3 length: 14 residues. Trimming pared 4 bases from V and 0 bases from J, leaving 10 bases between. The germline gives CDR1 SGHDN, CDR2 FVKESK. In DNA form, the CDR3 reads TGTGCCAGCAGCCGCACTTCAGTCTCCTACGAGCAGTACTTC. Translation gives CASSRTSVSYEQYF.

The chain recombines TRBV4-1 with TRBJ2-7; D is ambiguous. V was shortened by 0 bases and J by 1 base, with 10 bases between the two germline ends. This CDR3 spans 15 amino acids. Per the germline V gene, CDR1 is MGHRA and CDR2 is YSYEKL. The CDR3 DNA sequence: TGCGCCAGCAGCCAAGATCAGTTTCCGTCCTACGAGCAGTACTTC. Its translation is CASSQDQFPSYEQYF.

This rearrangement joins TRBV5-1 to TRBJ2-2; 9 bases match TRBD2. The CDR3 has 12 amino acids. The germline gives CDR1 SGHRS, CDR2 YFSETQ. After removal of 6 bases from V and 8 bases from J, the junction contained 2 bases not matched to a gene. The CDR3 sequence: CASTSGKGELFF. The CDR3 bases are TGCGCCAGCACTAGCGGGAAAGGGGAGCTGTTTTTT.

The chain has TRBV23-1 and TRBJ2-7; a weak D match, TRBD1 (6 bases). TRBV23-1 is an ORF for which the function is uncertain. This CDR3 is 15 amino acids long. The germline V and J ends were trimmed by 4 bases and 0 bases, with 13 bases remaining between them. The CDR3 sequence is CASSRWDNSSYEQYF. The DNA for the CDR3 is TGCGCCAGCAGTCGGTGGGACAACAGCTCCTACGAGCAGTACTTC.

This sequence joins TRBV2 and TRBJ2-5; 7 positions match TRBD2. J lost 0 bases, V lost 9 bases, and 7 bases had no gene match. CDR3 length: 14 residues. Germline V CDR1 and CDR2: SNHLY, FYNNEI. The CDR3 DNA sequence: TGTGCCAGAAAAGCGGGGCCGTACCAAGAGACCCAGTACTTC. Protein: CARKAGPYQETQYF.

This clone was detected once. The chain joins TRBV5-1 to TRBJ2-3; tentatively, D is TRBD1 (6 bases). The CDR3 sequence is 13 residues long. V was trimmed by 4 bases and J by 4 bases, leaving 10 bases between them. Per the germline V gene, CDR1 is SGHRS and CDR2 is YFSETQ. CDR3 loop: CASSPYRADTQYF. CDR3 bases: TGCGCCAGCAGCCCCTACAGGGCAGATACGCAGTATTTT.

This chain joins TRBV2 and TRBJ2-1, with D perhaps matching TRBD1 or TRBD2 (6 bases each). Trimming took 3 bases from V and 4 from J, leaving 16 bases between them. This CDR3 is built from 16 residues. Germline V lookup: CDR1 SNHLY, CDR2 FYNNEI. CDR3 in DNA: TGTGCCAGCAGTGAGCAGCAGTTAGGGGGGTACAATGAGCAGTTCTTC. Its protein product is CASSEQQLGGYNEQFF.

This chain connects TRBV28 to TRBJ2-5; D is unresolved. The CDR3 has 13 amino acids. CDR1 MDHEN and CDR2 SYDVKM come from the germline V gene. The V gene lost 6 bases and the J gene lost 5 bases, with 13 bases spanning the gap. CDR3 region: CASRVPGTETQYF. The DNA for the CDR3 is TGTGCCAGCAGGGTTCCCGGTACGGAGACCCAGTACTTC.

This clone occurred a few times. This chain links TRBV11-2 with TRBJ2-7, with D perhaps TRBD1 (6 bases). V lost 5 bases and J lost 4, with 18 bases in between. Germline V gene data show CDR1 as SGHAT and CDR2 as FQNNGV. The CDR3 has 15 residues. In DNA form, the CDR3 reads TGTGCCAGCAGCCATTCGGGCAGGGGTGATTACGAGCAGTACTTC. As protein: CASSHSGRGDYEQYF.

The V and J genes are TRBV4-3 and TRBJ2-1, with D unclear. The germline V gene has CDR1 LGHNA and CDR2 YSLEER. The CDR3 length is 15 residues. V lost 0 bases to trimming and J lost 4 bases, with 10 bases between them. The CDR3 bases are TGCGCCAGCAGCCAAGATCTGACTGGATACAATGAGCAGTTCTTC. Its translation is CASSQDLTGYNEQFF.

The chain couples TRBV5-6 to TRBJ2-7; 7 bases fit TRBD2. With V trimmed by 5 bases and J by 4 bases, 9 bases remained unmatched. Germline V gene lookup returns CDR1 SGHDT and CDR2 YYEEEE. The CDR3 runs 14 residues. CDR3 DNA sequence: TGTGCCAGCAGATCCCAAGGGACTACTTACGAGCAGTACTTC. Translating gives CASRSQGTTYEQYF.

V gene TRBV7-8 combines with J gene TRBJ2-3, with 7 bases matching TRBD2. CDR3 length equals 13 residues. Looked up from germline, CDR1 is SGHVS and CDR2 is FQNEAQ. V lost 11 bases and J lost 3; bases outside the gene matches: 8. The CDR3 loop is CASRRERTDTQYF. CDR3 coding DNA: TGTGCCTCCCGGCGGGAGCGTACAGATACGCAGTATTTT.

V gene TRBV11-2 combines with J gene TRBJ2-7; no definite D call. The germline CDR1 and CDR2 sequences are SGHAT and FQNNGV. V was pared by 1 base and J by 2 bases, with 9 bases between. The CDR3 totals 14 residues. This chain's CDR3 is CASSLGAEAYEQYF. The CDR3 DNA reads TGTGCCAGCAGCTTAGGGGCGGAAGCCTACGAGCAGTACTTC.

The V gene is TRBV6-1, the J gene TRBJ2-3; D not resolved. V was trimmed by 7 bases and J by 2 bases, leaving 4 bases between them. Germline values: CDR1 MNHNS, CDR2 SASEGT. The CDR3 length is 11 residues. The CDR3 DNA reads as TGTGCCAGCACGTCCACAGATACGCAGTATTTT. It translates to CASTSTDTQYF.